The text below deals with one T cell receptor (beta chain). This sample is part of a study of blood T cell repertoires in COVID-19. Germline V gene lookup returns CDR1 LGHNA and CDR2 YSLEER. V was clipped by 0 bases and J by 2 bases; unmatched bases: 4. The CDR3 runs 16 residues. Authors' processing steps: Amplification of reference gene primers provided the estimated nucleated cell counts. Sequenced by immunoSEQ multiplex PCR; TCRdb stores in-frame clones only, minus some. V and J calls and clone size come straight from that table; D and trimming were deduced from the DNA. This sample carries over 200,000 clones, 80% to 85% of them seen once, and the ten largest clones take 4.5% to 5.5%.

The V and J genes are TRBV4-3 and TRBJ2-3, with 8 nucleotides matching TRBD2. Sequences were obtained from peripheral blood. This sequence originates from a human donor in a cohort sampled during active COVID-19. CDR3 protein: CASSQDTGRATDTQYF. For the CDR3, the DNA is TGCGCCAGCAGCCAAGATACCGGGAGGGCCACAGATACGCAGTATTTT.